This T cell receptor (beta chain) emerged from a study of T cell repertoires in cytomegalovirus infection. The CDR3 totals 15 residues. V was pared by 4 bases and J by 4 bases, with 16 bases between. Germline assignment: CDR1 MNHEY and CDR2 SMNVEV (reference sequence). Via MiXCR, TCRdb re-called the reads, giving one row per CDR3 protein. The sample contains 700,000 to 850,000 distinct CDR3 sequences, approximately 32% of which appear only once. About this clonotype: The antigen remains undetermined.

This rearrangement joins TRBV27 to TRBJ2-5, with D possibly being TRBD2 (5 bases). The receptor was derived from a human donor in good health (CMV status not recorded). Some clones in this sample may be carry-over from other donors' samples. The material was cultured CD8+ T cells from PBMCs, obtained from culture after CMV antigen stimulation. In DNA form, the CDR3 reads TGTGCCAGCAGTTCATATTCACAAGAGGGAGAGACCCAGTACTTC. This codes for CASSSYSQEGETQYF.